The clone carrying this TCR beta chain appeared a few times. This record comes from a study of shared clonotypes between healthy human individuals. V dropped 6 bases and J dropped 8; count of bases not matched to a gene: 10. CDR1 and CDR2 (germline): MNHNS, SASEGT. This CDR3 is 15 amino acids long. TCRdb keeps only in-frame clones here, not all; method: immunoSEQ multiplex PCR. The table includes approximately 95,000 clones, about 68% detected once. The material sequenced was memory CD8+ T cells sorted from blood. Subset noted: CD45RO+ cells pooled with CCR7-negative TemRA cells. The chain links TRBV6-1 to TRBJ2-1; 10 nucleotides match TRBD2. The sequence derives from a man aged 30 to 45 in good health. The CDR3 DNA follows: TGTGCCAGCAGCCCACCAGCGGGAGGGCCCGATGAGCAGTTCTTC. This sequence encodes CASSPPAGGPDEQFF.